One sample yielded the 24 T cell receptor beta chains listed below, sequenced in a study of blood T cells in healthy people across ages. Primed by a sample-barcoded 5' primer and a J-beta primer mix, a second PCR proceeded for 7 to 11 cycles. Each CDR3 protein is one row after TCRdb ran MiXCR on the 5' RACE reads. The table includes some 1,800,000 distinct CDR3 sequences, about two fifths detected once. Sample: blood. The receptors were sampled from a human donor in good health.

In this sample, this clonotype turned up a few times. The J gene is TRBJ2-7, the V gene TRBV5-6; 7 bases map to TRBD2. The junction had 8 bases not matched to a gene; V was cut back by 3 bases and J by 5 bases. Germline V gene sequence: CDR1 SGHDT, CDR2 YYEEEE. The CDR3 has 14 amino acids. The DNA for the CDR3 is TGTGCCAGCAGCTCCGGACTAGTTCGCAACGAGCAGTACTTC. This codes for CASSSGLVRNEQYF.

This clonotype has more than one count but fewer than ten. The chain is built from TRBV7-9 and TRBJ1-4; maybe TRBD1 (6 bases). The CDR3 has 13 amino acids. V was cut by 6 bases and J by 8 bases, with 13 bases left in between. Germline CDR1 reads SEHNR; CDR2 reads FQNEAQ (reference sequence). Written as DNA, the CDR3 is TGTGCCAGCAGAGGGGGGAATGAGGAAAAACTGTTTTTT. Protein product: CASRGGNEEKLFF.

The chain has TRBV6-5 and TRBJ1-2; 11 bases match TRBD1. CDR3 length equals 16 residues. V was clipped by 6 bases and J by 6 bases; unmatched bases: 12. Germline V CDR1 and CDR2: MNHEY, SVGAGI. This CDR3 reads CASSASTGTGGDGYTF. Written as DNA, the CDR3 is TGTGCCAGCAGCGCCTCCACCGGGACAGGGGGGGATGGCTACACCTTC.

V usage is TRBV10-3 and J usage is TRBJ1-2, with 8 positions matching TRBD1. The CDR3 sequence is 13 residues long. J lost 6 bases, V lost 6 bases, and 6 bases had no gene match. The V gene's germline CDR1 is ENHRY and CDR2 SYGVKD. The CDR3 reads CAIRKQGEDGYTF. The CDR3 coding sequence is TGTGCCATCAGGAAACAGGGGGAGGATGGCTACACCTTC.

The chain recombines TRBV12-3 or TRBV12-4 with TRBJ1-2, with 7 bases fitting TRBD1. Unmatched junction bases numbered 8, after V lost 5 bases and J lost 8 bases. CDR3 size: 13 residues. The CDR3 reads CASSRDRVEGYTF. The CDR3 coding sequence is TGTGCCAGCAGTCGCGACAGGGTAGAGGGCTACACCTTC.

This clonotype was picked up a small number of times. The CDR3 DNA reads as TGTGCCAGCAGCTTAGGTCGAGCAGGAACCTACAAAAACATTCAGTACTTC. Its protein product is CASSLGRAGTYKNIQYF. This chain links TRBV11-2 with TRBJ2-4; D gene unclear. The CDR3 is 17 residues long. In germline, CDR1 is SGHAT, CDR2 FQNNGV. The V and J ends lost 1 base and 3 bases respectively, with 16 bases between them.

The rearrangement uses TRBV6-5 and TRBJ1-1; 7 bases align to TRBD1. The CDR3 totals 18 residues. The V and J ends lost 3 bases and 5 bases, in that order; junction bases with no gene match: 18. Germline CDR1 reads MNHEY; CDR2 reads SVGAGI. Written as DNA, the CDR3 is TGTGCCAGCAGTTATACCAATCCCTACAGGGGCAGATGGACTGAAGCTTTCTTT. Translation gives CASSYTNPYRGRWTEAFF.

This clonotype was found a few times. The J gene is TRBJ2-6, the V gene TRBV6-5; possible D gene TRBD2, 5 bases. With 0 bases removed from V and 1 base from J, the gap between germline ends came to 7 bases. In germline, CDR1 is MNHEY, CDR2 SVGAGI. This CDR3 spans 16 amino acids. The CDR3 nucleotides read TGTGCCAGCAGTTACTCTGAGGGTTCTGGGGCCAACGTCCTGACTTTC. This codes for CASSYSEGSGANVLTF.

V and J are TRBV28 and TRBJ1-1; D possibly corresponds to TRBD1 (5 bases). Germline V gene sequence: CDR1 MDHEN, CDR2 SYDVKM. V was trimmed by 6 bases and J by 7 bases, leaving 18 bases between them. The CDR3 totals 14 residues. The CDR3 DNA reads TGTGCCAGCAGGGAGCGGGGGGACCGATTTGAAGCTTTCTTT. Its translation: CASRERGDRFEAFF.

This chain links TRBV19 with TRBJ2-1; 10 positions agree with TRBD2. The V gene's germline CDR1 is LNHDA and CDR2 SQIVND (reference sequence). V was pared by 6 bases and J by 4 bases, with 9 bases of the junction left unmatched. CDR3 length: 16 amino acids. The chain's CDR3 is CASSLGLAVLYNEQFF. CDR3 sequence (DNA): TGTGCCAGTAGCCTTGGACTAGCGGTCTTATACAATGAGCAGTTCTTC.

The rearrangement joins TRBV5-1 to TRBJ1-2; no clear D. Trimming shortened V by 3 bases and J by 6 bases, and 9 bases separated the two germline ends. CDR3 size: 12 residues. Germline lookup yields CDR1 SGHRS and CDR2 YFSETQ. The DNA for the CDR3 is TGCGCCAGCAGCTCCTACCTCGATGGCTACACCTTC. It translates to CASSSYLDGYTF.

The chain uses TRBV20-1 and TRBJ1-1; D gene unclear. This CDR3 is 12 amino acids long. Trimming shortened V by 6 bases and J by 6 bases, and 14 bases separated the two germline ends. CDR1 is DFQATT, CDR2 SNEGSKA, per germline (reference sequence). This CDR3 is CSATPGPAEAFF. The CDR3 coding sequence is TGCAGTGCCACCCCCGGGCCCGCTGAAGCTTTCTTT.

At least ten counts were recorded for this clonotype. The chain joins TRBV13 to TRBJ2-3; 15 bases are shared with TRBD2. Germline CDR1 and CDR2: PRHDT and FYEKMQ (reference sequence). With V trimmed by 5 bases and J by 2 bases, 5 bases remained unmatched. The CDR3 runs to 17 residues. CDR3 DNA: TGTGCCAGCAGCGGACTAGCGGGGGGGGTTTCCACAGATACGCAGTATTTT. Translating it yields CASSGLAGGVSTDTQYF. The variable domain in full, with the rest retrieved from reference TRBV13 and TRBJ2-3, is AAGVIQSPRHLIKEKRETATLKCYPIPRHDTVYWYQQGPGQDPQFLISFYEKMQSDKGSIPDRFSAQQFSDYHSELNMSSLELGDSALYFCASSGLAGGVSTDTQYFGPGTRLTVL.

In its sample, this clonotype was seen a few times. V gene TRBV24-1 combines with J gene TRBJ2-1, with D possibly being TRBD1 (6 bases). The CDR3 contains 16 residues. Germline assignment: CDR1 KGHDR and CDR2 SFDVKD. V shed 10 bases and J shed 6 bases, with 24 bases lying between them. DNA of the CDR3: TGTGCCACAGGGGGTTCCTACGCCTTTAATAGCAATGAGCAGTTCTTC. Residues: CATGGSYAFNSNEQFF.

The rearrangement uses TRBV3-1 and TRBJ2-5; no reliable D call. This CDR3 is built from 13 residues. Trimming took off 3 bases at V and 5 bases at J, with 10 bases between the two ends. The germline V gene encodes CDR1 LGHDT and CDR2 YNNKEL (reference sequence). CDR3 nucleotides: TGTGCCAGCAGCCATGGACCGGGTGAGACCCAGTACTTC. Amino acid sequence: CASSHGPGETQYF.

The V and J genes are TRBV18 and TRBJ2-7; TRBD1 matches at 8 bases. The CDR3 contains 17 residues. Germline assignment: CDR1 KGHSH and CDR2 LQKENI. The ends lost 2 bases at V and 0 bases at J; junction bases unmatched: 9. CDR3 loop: CASSPARGQGSSYEQYF. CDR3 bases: TGTGCCAGCTCACCAGCCCGCGGACAGGGAAGCTCCTACGAGCAGTACTTC.

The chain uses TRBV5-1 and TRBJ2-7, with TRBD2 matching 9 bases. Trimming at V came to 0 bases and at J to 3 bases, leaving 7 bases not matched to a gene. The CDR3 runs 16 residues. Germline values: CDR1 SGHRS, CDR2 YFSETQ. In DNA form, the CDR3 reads TGCGCCAGCAGCTTGGCCGGCGGGGGGGCCCTCTACGAGCAGTACTTC. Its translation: CASSLAGGGALYEQYF.

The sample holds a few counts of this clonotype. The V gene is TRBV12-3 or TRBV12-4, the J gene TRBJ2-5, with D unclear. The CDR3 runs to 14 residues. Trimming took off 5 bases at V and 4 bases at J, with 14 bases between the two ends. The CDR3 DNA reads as TGTGCCAGCAGTAGATTGATGAGAGCAGAGACCCAGTACTTC. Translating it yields CASSRLMRAETQYF.

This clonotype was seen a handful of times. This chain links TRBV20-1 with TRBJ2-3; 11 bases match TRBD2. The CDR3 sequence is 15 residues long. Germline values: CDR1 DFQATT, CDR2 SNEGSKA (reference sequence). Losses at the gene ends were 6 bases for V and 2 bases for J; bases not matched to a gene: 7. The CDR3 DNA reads TGCAGTGCGTTACTAGCGGGGGTGCTCACAGATACGCAGTATTTT. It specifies CSALLAGVLTDTQYF.

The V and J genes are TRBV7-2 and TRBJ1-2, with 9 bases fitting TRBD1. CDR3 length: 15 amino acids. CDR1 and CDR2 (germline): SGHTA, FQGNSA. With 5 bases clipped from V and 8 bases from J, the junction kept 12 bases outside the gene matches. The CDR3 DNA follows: TGTGCCAGCAGCCTATACAATACAGGGGGCTACGGCTACACCTTC. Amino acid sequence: CASSLYNTGGYGYTF.

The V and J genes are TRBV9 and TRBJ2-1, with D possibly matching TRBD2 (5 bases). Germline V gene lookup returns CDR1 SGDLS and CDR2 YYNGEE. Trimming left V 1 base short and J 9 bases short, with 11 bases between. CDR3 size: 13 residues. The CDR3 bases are TGTGCCAGCAGCGTAACGGGGTTAGGTGAGCAGTTCTTC. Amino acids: CASSVTGLGEQFF. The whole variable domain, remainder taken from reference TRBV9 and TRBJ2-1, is DSGVTQTPKHLITATGQRVTLRCSPRSGDLSVYWYQQSLDQGLQFLIQYYNGEERAKGNILERFSAQQFPDLHSELNLSSLELGDSALYFCASSVTGLGEQFFGPGTRLTVL.

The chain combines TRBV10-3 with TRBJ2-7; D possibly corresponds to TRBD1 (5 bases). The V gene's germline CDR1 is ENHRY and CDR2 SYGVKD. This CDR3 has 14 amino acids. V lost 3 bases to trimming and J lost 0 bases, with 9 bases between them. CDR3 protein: CAISELTVSYEQYF. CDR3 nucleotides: TGTGCCATCAGTGAACTGACAGTCTCCTACGAGCAGTACTTC.

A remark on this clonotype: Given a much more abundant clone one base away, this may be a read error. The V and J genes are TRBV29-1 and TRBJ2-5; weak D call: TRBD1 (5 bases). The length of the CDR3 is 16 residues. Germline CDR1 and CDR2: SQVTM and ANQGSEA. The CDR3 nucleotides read TGCAGCGTTGAAGGAGTTGTGTCAGGGTGGGAAGACACCCAGTACTTC. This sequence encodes CSVEGVVSGWEDTQYF.

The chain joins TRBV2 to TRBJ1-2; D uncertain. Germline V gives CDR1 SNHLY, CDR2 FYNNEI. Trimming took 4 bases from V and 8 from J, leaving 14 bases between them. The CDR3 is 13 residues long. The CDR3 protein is CASSVEGLEGYTF. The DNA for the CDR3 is TGTGCCAGCAGTGTGGAGGGTTTGGAGGGCTACACCTTC.